The 27 T cell receptor beta chains in this list originate from one sample, sequenced in a study of cytomegalovirus exposure and HLA in healthy donors. Clones were sequenced by immunoSEQ multiplex PCR, and TCRdb holds only the in-frame ones, with some missing. The sample includes some 120,000 clones, roughly 86% of them seen just once. Sequenced: PBMCs. All receptors come from a man aged 25 to 45 in good health and CMV-seronegative.

The rearrangement joins TRBV4-3 to TRBJ1-1; TRBD1 is a possible D gene (6 bases). The V gene lost 3 bases and the J gene lost 4 bases, with 12 bases spanning the gap. Germline V gene data show CDR1 as LGHNA and CDR2 as YSLEER. This CDR3 has 14 amino acids. The CDR3 loop reads CASSHQKGVTEAFF. The CDR3 nucleotides read TGCGCCAGCAGCCACCAGAAGGGGGTCACTGAAGCTTTCTTT.

The chain has TRBV2 and TRBJ2-4, with 8 bases matching TRBD1. Trimming at V came to 4 bases and at J to 0 bases, leaving 17 bases not matched to a gene. The CDR3 has 20 amino acids. The V gene's germline CDR1 is SNHLY and CDR2 FYNNEI. CDR3 sequence reads: CASSAGQVIWSFLAKNIQYF. For the CDR3, the DNA is TGTGCCAGCAGTGCGGGACAGGTGATTTGGTCCTTTCTAGCCAAAAACATTCAGTACTTC.

The chain joins TRBV7-9 to TRBJ1-4, with D maybe TRBD1 (5 bases). Germline CDR1 SEHNR, CDR2 FQNEAQ (reference sequence). Trimming took off 5 bases at V and 0 bases at J, with 19 bases between the two ends. CDR3 length equals 18 residues. The CDR3 nucleotides are TGTGCCAGCAGCCCCTCTTCGGGGGTTGCCGCAACTAATGAAAAACTGTTTTTT. Its protein is CASSPSSGVAATNEKLFF.

The V call is TRBV5-8, the J call TRBJ2-7; no clear D. V shed 5 bases and J shed 0 bases, with 6 bases lying between them. The CDR3 loop spans 12 amino acids. Germline lookup yields CDR1 SGHTS and CDR2 YDEGEE. The CDR3 region is CASSYISYEQYF. Here the CDR3 DNA reads TGTGCCAGCAGTTACATCTCCTACGAGCAGTACTTC.

The rearrangement uses TRBV7-9 and TRBJ2-4, with TRBD1 as a possible D gene (5 bases). Germline V lookup: CDR1 SEHNR, CDR2 FQNEAQ (reference sequence). This CDR3 is built from 15 residues. V was trimmed by 8 bases and J by 4 bases, leaving 18 bases between them. In DNA form, the CDR3 reads TGTGCCAGCGAAACGAGACAGCCGGGTAAAAACATTCAGTACTTC. Protein sequence: CASETRQPGKNIQYF.

The chain has TRBV19 and TRBJ2-2; 9 bases map to TRBD1. V was pared by 6 bases and J by 5 bases, with 13 bases of the junction left unmatched. The germline V gene has CDR1 LNHDA and CDR2 SQIVND (reference sequence). The CDR3 loop spans 17 amino acids. The CDR3 DNA sequence: TGTGCCAGTAGAATACACCGGGACAGGGCTGGTACCGGGGAGCTGTTTTTT. Encoded protein: CASRIHRDRAGTGELFF.

This clone showed up just once. Written as DNA, the CDR3 is TGTGCCAGCAGCCCCGGGCAGGGGGCCTGGGATACGCAGTATTTT. It yields the protein CASSPGQGAWDTQYF. The chain joins TRBV7-8 to TRBJ2-3; 8 positions match TRBD1. V was clipped by 5 bases and J by 6 bases; unmatched bases: 10. The CDR3 is 15 residues long. CDR1 is SGHVS and CDR2 is FQNEAQ in the germline V gene.

This rearrangement joins TRBV5-4 to TRBJ2-7; D might be TRBD1 (6 bases). The V and J ends lost 0 bases and 0 bases respectively, with 10 bases between them. CDR1 and CDR2 from the germline V gene are SGHNT and YYREEE (reference sequence). The CDR3 contains 15 residues. In nucleotides, the CDR3 is TGTGCCAGCAGCTTGGACAGGGAGAGCTCCTACGAGCAGTACTTC. Its protein is CASSLDRESSYEQYF.

V gene TRBV11-1 combines with J gene TRBJ2-7, with D perhaps matching TRBD2 (6 bases). Germline values: CDR1 SGHAT, CDR2 FQDESV (reference sequence). Trimming stripped 0 bases from V and 2 bases from J, with 11 bases between. This CDR3 is built from 15 residues. Written as DNA, the CDR3 is TGTGCCAGCAGCTTAGCTAGCGGTCGGACCTACGAGCAGTACTTC. It yields the protein CASSLASGRTYEQYF.

The chain couples TRBV19 to TRBJ2-3, with 7 bases aligning to TRBD2. Trimming removed 6 bases from V and 5 bases from J; junction bases left unmatched: 14. Germline CDR1 LNHDA, CDR2 SQIVND (reference sequence). The CDR3 consists of 16 residues. Here the CDR3 reads CASSVRSGREQDTQYF. The DNA of the CDR3 is TGTGCCAGTAGCGTAAGGAGTGGGAGGGAGCAAGATACGCAGTATTTT.

The rearrangement links TRBV5-1 to TRBJ1-2; 8 bases agree with TRBD1. This CDR3 contains 15 residues. The junction had 10 bases not matched to a gene; V was cut back by 3 bases and J by 6 bases. Looked up from germline, CDR1 is SGHRS and CDR2 is YFSETQ. This CDR3 is CASSSQGASLDGYTF. The CDR3 bases are TGCGCCAGCAGCTCCCAGGGGGCGTCATTGGATGGCTACACCTTC.

V usage is TRBV5-1 and J usage is TRBJ2-1, with 7 nucleotides matching TRBD1. J gave up 2 bases and V 5 bases, and 4 bases lay outside the gene matches. The CDR3 consists of 14 residues. The germline CDR1 and CDR2 sequences are SGHRS and YFSETQ. In DNA, the CDR3 is TGCGCCAGCAGTTCCGACAGGGCCTACAATGAGCAGTTCTTC. Protein: CASSSDRAYNEQFF.

The chain joins TRBV4-1 to TRBJ2-7, with 9 positions matching TRBD1. The CDR3 contains 19 residues. Germline V gene sequence: CDR1 MGHRA, CDR2 YSYEKL. The ends lost 4 bases at V and 3 bases at J; junction bases unmatched: 19. CDR3 residues: CASSPLYGGQGDSYYEQYF. CDR3 bases: TGCGCCAGCAGCCCGCTCTATGGGGGACAGGGAGATTCTTACTACGAGCAGTACTTC.

This clone is a singleton in its sample. CDR3 DNA: TGTGCCAGCAGCTTAGATCGCGCAGGGAACACTGAAGCTTTCTTT. Translation: CASSLDRAGNTEAFF. The gene calls are TRBV11-2 and TRBJ1-1; D gene unclear. The ends were cut back, 0 bases at V and 1 base at J, with 9 bases in the middle. The CDR3 has 15 amino acids. Germline CDR1 SGHAT, CDR2 FQNNGV.

This chain uses TRBV14 with TRBJ2-7; 8 positions match TRBD1. The CDR3 is 16 amino acids. Germline trimming cut 0 bases from V and 5 bases from J; bases unmatched to any gene: 9. Germline V gene data show CDR1 as SGHDN and CDR2 as FVKESK. The DNA of the CDR3 is TGTGCCAGCAGCCAAGATATGGGACAGGCTTCCAACGAGCAGTACTTC. It specifies CASSQDMGQASNEQYF.

V and J are TRBV2 and TRBJ2-1; 9 bases line up with TRBD1. CDR3 length equals 15 residues. Germline CDR1 is SNHLY and CDR2 is FYNNEI. The ends lost 8 bases at V and 10 bases at J; junction bases unmatched: 15. The CDR3 loop is CASPSTGQGPQEQFF. CDR3 coding DNA: TGTGCCAGCCCTTCCACGGGACAGGGACCCCAGGAGCAGTTCTTC.

The chain couples TRBV7-9 to TRBJ2-1; 12 positions match TRBD2. CDR1 and CDR2 (germline): SEHNR, FQNEAQ (reference sequence). This CDR3 has 15 amino acids. The trim removed 6 bases at V and 9 bases at J, leaving 9 bases unmatched. CDR3 in DNA: TGTGCCAGCAGACCTCTAGCGGGGGGGCCAGGTGAGCAGTTCTTC. This codes for CASRPLAGGPGEQFF.

CDR3 bases: TGTGCCAGCAGCAGCCGGGACAGGGCCAATGAAAAACTGTTTTTT. It translates to CASSSRDRANEKLFF. The rearrangement joins TRBV7-9 to TRBJ1-4, with 9 nucleotides matching TRBD1. CDR1 is SEHNR, CDR2 FQNEAQ, per germline (reference sequence). CDR3 length: 15 amino acids. V lost 5 bases to trimming and J lost 5 bases; unmatched junction nucleotides: 6.

The chain employs TRBV18 and TRBJ1-4; 9 nucleotides line up with TRBD1. V lost 8 bases and J lost 6; bases outside the gene matches: 4. CDR3 size: 13 residues. Germline V lookup: CDR1 KGHSH, CDR2 LQKENI. CDR3 amino acids: CASARDRDEKLFF. Written as DNA, the CDR3 is TGTGCCAGCGCCCGGGACAGGGATGAAAAACTGTTTTTT.

The CDR3 DNA reads TGCGCCAGCAGTCAACCTCGGACAGGGAAGGTCCATGGCTACACCTTC. This translates into CASSQPRTGKVHGYTF. This chain connects TRBV23-1 to TRBJ1-2; 8 bases agree with TRBD1. TRBV23-1 has ORF status, its function being uncertain. The trim removed 2 bases at V and 6 bases at J, leaving 11 bases unmatched. The length of the CDR3 is 16 residues.

In its sample, this clone was seen many times. The chain combines TRBV7-9 with TRBJ2-7; D may be TRBD2 (6 bases). Trimming stripped 3 bases from V and 3 bases from J, with 18 bases between. Germline CDR1 SEHNR, CDR2 FQNEAQ (reference sequence). The CDR3 runs to 16 residues. CDR3 nucleotides: TGTGCCAGCAGCTTGATGAAGGGGACGGGGGACTACGAGCAGTACTTC. It encodes CASSLMKGTGDYEQYF.

The V gene is TRBV27, the J gene TRBJ2-1, with D possibly matching TRBD1 (5 bases). The ends were cut back, 8 bases at V and 3 bases at J, with 11 bases in the middle. Germline CDR1 MNHEY, CDR2 SMNVEV (reference sequence). The CDR3 length is 13 residues. CDR3 nucleotides: TGTGCCAGCTGGGGCAGGGACTACAATGAGCAGTTCTTC. Amino acid sequence: CASWGRDYNEQFF.

The sample holds a few counts of this clone. The rearrangement links TRBV5-6 to TRBJ2-7, with D maybe TRBD1 (6 bases). This CDR3 spans 12 amino acids. The V and J ends lost 1 base and 6 bases respectively, with 8 bases between them. Germline V CDR1 and CDR2: SGHDT, YYEEEE. The chain's CDR3 is CASSLQGSEQYF. The CDR3 region has the DNA TGTGCCAGCAGCTTGCAGGGGTCCGAGCAGTACTTC.

The V and J genes are TRBV6-5 and TRBJ2-4, with a weak D call TRBD2 (5 bases). Trimming took off 5 bases at V and 8 bases at J, with 16 bases between the two ends. Looked up from germline, CDR1 is MNHEY and CDR2 is SVGAGI. There are 14 residues in the CDR3. CDR3: CASSTGISRDIQYF. The DNA of the CDR3 is TGTGCCAGCAGTACCGGGATTTCGAGGGACATTCAGTACTTC.

This clone was picked up a small number of times. The V gene is TRBV6-4, the J gene TRBJ2-3; 8 bases line up with TRBD2. Unmatched junction bases numbered 7, after V lost 3 bases and J lost 5 bases. Germline CDR1 reads MRHNA; CDR2 reads SNTAGT. This CDR3 region has 15 residues. CDR3: CASSEDGGALDTQYF. The CDR3 nucleotides are TGTGCCAGCAGTGAAGACGGGGGGGCCTTAGATACGCAGTATTTT.

This clone was detected once. The chain has TRBV9 and TRBJ2-3; 10 bases fit TRBD2. The V gene end was trimmed by 0 bases and the J gene end by 5 bases; junction bases not matched to a gene: 6. CDR1 is SGDLS, CDR2 YYNGEE, per germline. This CDR3 is 16 amino acids long. CDR3 amino acids: CASSVGSGGAKDTQYF. The CDR3 bases are TGTGCCAGCAGCGTAGGCAGCGGGGGGGCAAAAGATACGCAGTATTTT.

The chain employs TRBV6-1 and TRBJ2-7, with D possibly TRBD2 on 5 matching bases. The CDR3 sequence is 14 residues long. Looked up from germline, CDR1 is MNHNS and CDR2 is SASEGT. V shed 6 bases and J shed 6 bases, with 18 bases lying between them. The CDR3 sequence is CASSPEDYAIEQYF. The CDR3 region has the DNA TGTGCCAGCAGCCCAGAAGACTACGCGATCGAGCAGTACTTC.